A single sample is the source of the 8 T cell receptor beta chains below, sequenced in a study of blood T cell repertoires in COVID-19 (dated by TCRdb to 2020 to 2022). The protocol used for the library was the immunoSEQ multiplex PCR assay. The clones in this table, taken by TCRdb from immuneACCESS, are in-frame only. Not every clone is retained; where verified, under half of the shortfall comes from an unresolved V gene, and the cause of the rest is unknown. Recorded for this sample are about 8,000 clones; under 85% of them occurred a single time. The top ten clones comprise 32% of the sample. The material sequenced was peripheral blood. All receptors derive from a human donor in a cohort sampled during active COVID-19.

The CDR3 protein is CASSQLTGGNSPLHF. The CDR3 DNA reads TGTGCCAGCAGCCAACTGACAGGAGGTAATTCACCCCTCCACTTT. The chain combines TRBV3-1 (or the pseudogene TRBV3-2) with TRBJ1-6, with D possibly matching TRBD1 (6 bases). The V and J ends lost 2 bases and 6 bases respectively, with 11 bases between them. This CDR3 is built from 15 residues. Germline V gene data show CDR1 as LGHDT and CDR2 as YNNKEL (reference sequence).

The chain has TRBV3-1 (or the pseudogene TRBV3-2) and TRBJ2-1; 9 nucleotides agree with TRBD2. Germline V gives CDR1 LGHDT, CDR2 YNNKEL (reference sequence). V trimming: 3 bases; J trimming: 10 bases; junction bases outside the gene matches: 10. CDR3 length equals 15 residues. For the CDR3, the DNA is TGTGCCAGCAGCCAGCGGGCTAGCGGGGTGGGGGAGCAGTTCTTC. Its protein product is CASSQRASGVGEQFF.

The V gene is TRBV25-1, the J gene TRBJ1-6; the D gene is possibly TRBD1 (6 bases). In germline, CDR1 is MGHDK, CDR2 SYGVNS. Trimming took off 8 bases at V and 16 bases at J, with 12 bases between the two ends. This CDR3 has 10 residues. CDR3 loop: CASGIDRLHF. The CDR3 region has the DNA TGTGCCAGCGGTATTGACAGGCTCCACTTT.

The V call is TRBV12-5, the J call TRBJ2-2; the D gene is possibly TRBD1 (6 bases). Germline lookup yields CDR1 LGHNT and CDR2 FRNRAP. V was clipped by 4 bases and J by 5 bases, with 14 bases between them. The CDR3 has 15 amino acids. For the CDR3, the DNA is TGTGCTAGTGGTTCACAGGGATTAAGTACCGGGGAGCTGTTTTTT. This translates into CASGSQGLSTGELFF.

This clone was found once. The rearrangement joins TRBV3-1 (or the pseudogene TRBV3-2) to TRBJ1-1, with a weak D call TRBD1 (5 bases). Trimming cost V 0 bases and J 5 bases, with 19 bases left between them. The CDR3 sequence is 17 residues long. Germline-derived CDR1 and CDR2 are LGHDT and YNNKEL (reference sequence). CDR3 sequence (DNA): TGTGCCAGCAGCCAAGACCCAGGGATCGCCGTTGGGACTGAAGCTTTCTTT. Its translation: CASSQDPGIAVGTEAFF.

V is TRBV10-1 and J is TRBJ2-1; tentatively, D is TRBD2 (6 bases). V was cut by 6 bases and J by 0 bases, with 15 bases left in between. CDR1 is WNHNN and CDR2 is SYGVQD in the germline V gene (reference sequence). The CDR3 runs to 16 residues. The CDR3 loop reads CASSPASGFSYNEQFF. The CDR3 DNA follows: TGCGCCAGCAGCCCAGCCAGCGGGTTCTCCTACAATGAGCAGTTCTTC.

The rearrangement uses TRBV9 and TRBJ2-1; D possibly corresponds to TRBD2 (7 bases). Trimming removed 2 bases from V and 3 bases from J, with 15 bases in between. Germline-derived CDR1 and CDR2 are SGDLS and YYNGEE. The CDR3 contains 16 residues. CDR3 residues: CASSVARGAIYNEQFF. The CDR3 DNA reads TGTGCCAGCAGCGTGGCCCGGGGGGCAATCTACAATGAGCAGTTCTTC.

The chain couples TRBV5-1 to TRBJ2-2, with 9 nucleotides matching TRBD1. J was trimmed by 1 base and V by 4 bases; bases with no gene match: 5. Germline lookup yields CDR1 SGHRS and CDR2 YFSETQ. The CDR3 sequence is 16 residues long. Written as DNA, the CDR3 is TGCGCCAGCAGCAGAGGGACAGGGAGGAACACCGGGGAGCTGTTTTTT. Translation gives CASSRGTGRNTGELFF.